One sample yielded the 30 T cell receptor beta chains listed below, sequenced in a study of beta chain features in type 1 diabetes. Expressed TCRB transcripts got sequenced, as all isolated RNA was reverse transcribed. Produced via immunoSEQ multiplex PCR; TCRdb's table is partial and in-frame only. The sample consists of 120,000 or so clones, roughly 17% of them appearing once. Findings and limits, study-wide: All four CD4+ subsets of Type 1 diabetes patients contained TCRB CDR3s that were moderately but significantly shorter.

These receptors' targets are unknown. The sequenced material came from central memory CD4+ T cells from blood. Source of these receptors: a man in his thirties or forties with type 1 diabetes.

This clone was counted ten times or more. J is TRBJ1-5 and V is TRBV28; TRBD1 might be the D (6 bases). The CDR3 runs 16 residues. Trimming cost V 3 bases and J 3 bases, with 15 bases left between them. Germline V lookup: CDR1 MDHEN, CDR2 SYDVKM. The CDR3 here is CASSFVGTSFNQPQHF. CDR3 coding DNA: TGTGCCAGCAGTTTTGTCGGGACATCGTTCAATCAGCCCCAGCATTTT.

This clone was counted between two and nine times. The rearrangement uses TRBV9 and TRBJ2-5; D unclear. Germline values: CDR1 SGDLS, CDR2 YYNGEE. V was shortened by 0 bases and J by 7 bases, with 10 bases between the two germline ends. The CDR3 is made up of 13 amino acids. The CDR3: CASSVASLGTQYF. The CDR3 DNA is TGTGCCAGCAGCGTAGCTAGTCTCGGGACCCAGTACTTC. The full variable domain, in which reference TRBV9 and TRBJ2-5 provide the parts outside the CDR3, is DSGVTQTPKHLITATGQRVTLRCSPRSGDLSVYWYQQSLDQGLQFLIQYYNGEERAKGNILERFSAQQFPDLHSELNLSSLELGDSALYFCASSVASLGTQYFGPGTRLLVL.

This clone was observed a handful of times. The chain employs TRBV4-3 and TRBJ2-5; 8 bases map to TRBD2. V shed 0 bases and J 0 bases; nucleotides not matched to a gene: 6. This CDR3 region has 17 residues. CDR1 LGHNA and CDR2 YSLEER come from the germline V gene. The CDR3 reads CASSQEVRTSHQETQYF. The CDR3 coding sequence is TGCGCCAGCAGCCAAGAGGTTAGGACTAGCCACCAAGAGACCCAGTACTTC.

This clone was counted many times. The V and J genes are TRBV27 and TRBJ1-5; the match to TRBD1 covers 9 bases. V was pared by 0 bases and J by 0 bases, with 3 bases of the junction left unmatched. Germline values: CDR1 MNHEY, CDR2 SMNVEV (reference sequence). The CDR3 covers 17 residues. The CDR3: CASSLSVGQGSNQPQHF. CDR3 DNA sequence: TGTGCCAGCAGTTTATCGGTGGGACAGGGTAGCAATCAGCCCCAGCATTTT.

This clone was counted a few times. The chain couples TRBV2 to TRBJ1-2; no reliable D call. Germline V lookup: CDR1 SNHLY, CDR2 FYNNEI. This CDR3 is 14 amino acids long. V was shortened by 3 bases and J by 5 bases, with 13 bases between the two germline ends. The DNA of the CDR3 is TGTGCCAGCAGTGATGCGCAACCTTCGTATGGCTACACCTTC. It is translated as CASSDAQPSYGYTF.

This clone was seen a handful of times. The V call is TRBV11-2, the J call TRBJ2-1; 13 bases fit TRBD2. Trimming at V came to 5 bases and at J to 9 bases, leaving 10 bases not matched to a gene. Germline CDR1 reads SGHAT; CDR2 reads FQNNGV. This CDR3 has 16 amino acids. In DNA, the CDR3 is TGTGCCAGCAGCCCAGGCGGACTAGCGGGGGATTCTGAGCAGTTCTTC. This codes for CASSPGGLAGDSEQFF.

In regard to this clone: The identical CDR3 is also encoded by other nucleotide sequences in the sample. This rearrangement joins TRBV14 to TRBJ2-7, with 7 bases that match TRBD1. This CDR3 region has 13 residues. With V trimmed by 0 bases and J by 6 bases, 2 bases remained unmatched. Germline CDR1 is SGHDN and CDR2 is FVKESK. CDR3 nucleotides: TGTGCCAGCAGCCAAGATCGACAGGGCGAGCAGTACTTC. Translation: CASSQDRQGEQYF.

This clone has a handful of counts. The J gene is TRBJ2-7, the V gene TRBV27; TRBD1 matches 8 bases. Germline values: CDR1 MNHEY, CDR2 SMNVEV (reference sequence). J lost 6 bases, V lost 5 bases, and 12 bases had no gene match. This CDR3 comprises 15 residues. Written as DNA, the CDR3 is TGTGCCAGCAGTGACCGGCGGACAGGGTTCGTCGAGCAGTACTTC. Encoded protein: CASSDRRTGFVEQYF.

J is TRBJ1-6 and V is TRBV5-6, with 9 nucleotides matching TRBD1. This CDR3 has 14 residues. Germline loops: CDR1 SGHDT, CDR2 YYEEEE. Trimming removed 4 bases from V and 9 bases from J; junction bases left unmatched: 5. CDR3 region: CASSEDRGLSPLHF. CDR3 in DNA: TGTGCCAGCAGCGAGGACAGGGGTCTTTCACCCCTCCACTTT.

A few counts support this clone. V and J are TRBV4-3 and TRBJ2-5; unclear D gene. V was clipped by 3 bases and J by 0 bases, with 11 bases between them. The CDR3 loop spans 15 amino acids. The germline gives CDR1 LGHNA, CDR2 YSLEER. In DNA, the CDR3 is TGCGCCAGCAGCCAGAACTTGGGGTACCAAGAGACCCAGTACTTC. Translated: CASSQNLGYQETQYF.

This chain uses TRBV7-9 with TRBJ1-1; D may be TRBD1 (5 bases). Per the germline V gene, CDR1 is SEHNR and CDR2 is FQNEAQ (reference sequence). Trimming pared 2 bases from V and 1 base from J, leaving 8 bases between. The CDR3 length is 14 residues. CDR3 bases: TGTGCCAGCAGCTTACAGGGCGGGAACACTGAAGCTTTCTTT. Translation gives CASSLQGGNTEAFF.

This clone has a count of ten or more. The chain is built from TRBV7-8 and TRBJ1-3; D gene ambiguous. Trimming took 4 bases from V and 0 from J, leaving 10 bases between them. Germline V gives CDR1 SGHVS, CDR2 FQNEAQ. The CDR3 loop spans 15 amino acids. The DNA for the CDR3 is TGTGCCAGCAGCTCTCGACGGTTCTCTGGAAACACCATATATTTT. Amino acid sequence: CASSSRRFSGNTIYF.

This CDR3 reads CASSLPRGAGANVLTF. CDR3 coding DNA: TGTGCCAGCAGTTTACCCAGGGGGGCTGGGGCCAACGTCCTGACTTTC. The chain couples TRBV28 to TRBJ2-6; a possible D gene is TRBD1 (7 bases). This CDR3 has 16 amino acids. Trimming took off 2 bases at V and 2 bases at J, with 10 bases between the two ends. Germline V gene sequence: CDR1 MDHEN, CDR2 SYDVKM.

This clone came up a few times. The chain is built from TRBV4-3 and TRBJ1-2; D ambiguous. Germline lookup yields CDR1 LGHNA and CDR2 YSLEER. Trimming stripped 4 bases from V and 4 bases from J, with 7 bases between. The CDR3 length is 12 residues. CDR3 in DNA: TGCGCCAGCAGCCTGTGGGGCTATGGCTACACCTTC. It yields the protein CASSLWGYGYTF.

This clone was seen repeatedly, ten times or more. CDR3 region: CASSDFRNEQFF. The CDR3 DNA is TGTGCCAGCAGTGATTTTAGGAATGAGCAGTTCTTC. This chain connects TRBV6-4 to TRBJ2-1; D not resolved. There are 12 residues in the CDR3. CDR1 is MRHNA, CDR2 SNTAGT, per germline. V dropped 3 bases and J dropped 7 bases, with 7 bases sitting between them.

The gene calls are TRBV30 and TRBJ2-7, with TRBD1 identical over 9 bases. This CDR3 comprises 14 residues. The ends lost 4 bases at V and 1 base at J; junction bases unmatched: 5. CDR1 and CDR2 (germline): GTSNPN, SVGIG (reference sequence). The CDR3, as DNA: TGTGCCTGGATGAGACAGGGGGATTCCTACGAGCAGTACTTC. It specifies CAWMRQGDSYEQYF.

The rearrangement joins TRBV7-2 to TRBJ2-7; TRBD1 matches at 8 bases. Looked up from germline, CDR1 is SGHTA and CDR2 is FQGNSA. The ends lost 6 bases at V and 6 bases at J; junction bases unmatched: 10. This CDR3 is built from 14 residues. The CDR3 protein is CASSSTSDRVEQYF. DNA of the CDR3: TGTGCCAGCAGTTCTACGTCGGACAGGGTCGAGCAGTACTTC. The full variable domain, with the rest looked up from reference TRBV7-2 and TRBJ2-7, is GAGVSQSPSNKVTEKGKDVELRCDPISGHTALYWYRQSLGQGLEFLIYFQGNSAPDKSGLPSDRFSAERTGGSVSTLTIQRTQQEDSAVYLCASSSTSDRVEQYFGPGTRLTVT.

The chain links TRBV6-6 to TRBJ1-2, with 9 positions matching TRBD1. The CDR3 length is 15 residues. V lost 5 bases and J lost 8; bases outside the gene matches: 12. Germline V gene data show CDR1 as MNHNY and CDR2 as SVGAGI (reference sequence). This CDR3 reads CASSQTGDRGEGYTF. The CDR3, as DNA: TGTGCCAGCAGTCAGACTGGAGACAGGGGGGAAGGCTACACCTTC.

As to this clone: The sample holds other DNA sequences that translate to the same CDR3. This chain links TRBV5-1 with TRBJ2-1; perhaps TRBD1 as D (5 bases). Germline CDR1 reads SGHRS; CDR2 reads YFSETQ. The CDR3 loop spans 14 amino acids. The V gene lost 2 bases and the J gene lost 2 bases, with 8 bases spanning the gap. This CDR3 reads CASSFDRTYNEQFF. As DNA, the CDR3 is TGCGCCAGCAGCTTTGACAGAACCTACAATGAGCAGTTCTTC.

This clone came up a few times. The sample holds other DNA sequences that translate to the same CDR3. This chain uses TRBV7-2 with TRBJ2-7, with no clear D. Per the germline V gene, CDR1 is SGHTA and CDR2 is FQGNSA. The length of the CDR3 is 15 residues. The V end was cut by 0 bases, the J end by 0 bases, with 9 bases between. The DNA of the CDR3 is TGTGCCAGCAGCTTAGCGGGTAGCAGCTCCTACGAGCAGTACTTC. Protein: CASSLAGSSSYEQYF.

The chain recombines TRBV7-2 with TRBJ2-7; no clear D gene. The CDR3 covers 15 residues. Trimming shortened V by 1 base and J by 3 bases, and 13 bases separated the two germline ends. Germline CDR1 SGHTA, CDR2 FQGNSA. The chain's CDR3 is CASSLGAPDLYEQYF. The DNA for the CDR3 is TGTGCCAGCAGCTTAGGTGCGCCCGACCTCTACGAGCAGTACTTC.

The chain links TRBV10-3 to TRBJ1-2; a possible D gene is TRBD1 (6 bases). CDR1 and CDR2 (germline): ENHRY, SYGVKD. Trimming stripped 3 bases from V and 10 bases from J, with 18 bases between. This CDR3 is built from 14 residues. CDR3 DNA: TGTGCCATCAGTGAACAACAGGGAATCGATGACTACACCTTC. Translation gives CAISEQQGIDDYTF.

This clone was counted only a few times. The rearrangement uses TRBV19 and TRBJ2-7; D remains unclear. Deletions cut 4 bases from V and 3 bases from J, with 13 bases between. The germline V gene has CDR1 LNHDA and CDR2 SQIVND (reference sequence). The CDR3 contains 14 residues. The CDR3 region is CASSTRPKRYEQYF. CDR3 sequence (DNA): TGTGCCAGTAGTACCCGGCCGAAGCGCTACGAGCAGTACTTC.

The table lists this clone with a count of one. This chain links TRBV5-1 with TRBJ2-7, with 7 bases identical to TRBD2. Germline assignment: CDR1 SGHRS and CDR2 YFSETQ. There are 13 residues in the CDR3. Germline trimming cut 2 bases from V and 2 bases from J; bases unmatched to any gene: 1. The CDR3 DNA reads as TGCGCCAGCAGCTTAGCGGGAACCTACGAGCAGTACTTC. It encodes CASSLAGTYEQYF.

This chain uses TRBV23-1 with TRBJ2-7, with 8 bases identical to TRBD1. TRBV23-1 is given ORF status, its function remaining uncertain. The V segment lost 2 bases and the J segment 0 bases; nucleotides outside the gene matches: 6. This CDR3 is built from 16 residues. Here the CDR3 reads CASSQVRDRSSYEQYF. The CDR3 DNA reads as TGCGCCAGCAGTCAAGTCCGGGACAGGAGCTCCTACGAGCAGTACTTC.

This clone was counted only a few times. The chain couples TRBV30 to TRBJ2-5; 7 bases agree with TRBD1. Germline CDR1 is GTSNPN and CDR2 is SVGIG (reference sequence). CDR3 length: 15 residues. V shed 0 bases, J shed 0 bases, and the junction held 4 bases outside the gene matches. The CDR3 spells CAWSVGRGYQETQYF. In nucleotides, the CDR3 is TGTGCCTGGAGTGTCGGCAGGGGGTACCAAGAGACCCAGTACTTC.

A few counts support this clone. This sequence joins TRBV7-6 and TRBJ2-7; D gene uncertain. The CDR3 sequence is 15 residues long. Germline CDR1 reads SGHVS; CDR2 reads FNYEAQ. The germline V and J ends were trimmed by 2 bases and 2 bases, with 13 bases remaining between them. The CDR3 reads CASSLRESPTYEQYF. The CDR3 region has the DNA TGTGCCAGCAGCTTAAGAGAATCCCCTACCTACGAGCAGTACTTC. The full variable domain, rest sourced from reference TRBV7-6 and TRBJ2-7, is GAGVSQSPRYKVTKRGQDVALRCDPISGHVSLYWYRQALGQGPEFLTYFNYEAQQDKSGLPNDRFSAERPEGSISTLTIQRTEQRDSAMYRCASSLRESPTYEQYFGPGTRLTVT.

This clone has only a few counts. This sequence joins TRBV29-1 and TRBJ1-2, with D possibly TRBD1 on 5 matching bases. With 7 bases removed from V and 4 bases from J, the gap between germline ends came to 13 bases. Germline-derived CDR1 and CDR2 are SQVTM and ANQGSEA. This CDR3 comprises 12 residues. Here the CDR3 DNA reads TGCAGCGCCCGGCGGACATCCTATGGCTACACCTTC. Translation: CSARRTSYGYTF.

CDR3: CASSLGQGTAEVWEKLFF. For the CDR3, the DNA is TGCGCCAGCAGCCTAGGACAGGGAACGGCTGAAGTTTGGGAAAAACTGTTTTTT. The chain joins TRBV4-3 to TRBJ1-4; TRBD1 matches 8 bases. V shed 4 bases and J 8 bases; nucleotides not matched to a gene: 18. Germline V CDR1 and CDR2: LGHNA, YSLEER. This CDR3 contains 18 residues.

The V and J genes are TRBV7-2 and TRBJ1-2; the D is unclear. Germline CDR1 and CDR2: SGHTA and FQGNSA. V lost 5 bases and J 3 bases, leaving 7 bases between the germline ends. The CDR3 is made up of 12 amino acids. This CDR3 reads CASSASDYGYTF. The CDR3, as DNA: TGTGCCAGCAGCGCCAGCGACTATGGCTACACCTTC.